One sample yielded the 21 T cell receptor beta chains listed below, sequenced in a study of blood T cells in healthy people across ages. Then a second PCR, running roughly 7 to 11 cycles, was carried out with a sample-barcoded 5' primer and a J-beta primer mix. TCRdb re-derived calls from the 5' RACE reads in MiXCR, one entry per CDR3 protein. This table has about 780,000 distinct CDR3 sequences, about a quarter appearing once. This sample was also put to use in a study of T cells of mothers and their children.

The sample taken for sequencing was blood. The receptors stem from a boy between 10 and 17 years old in good health.

The sample holds a few counts of this clonotype. CDR3 DNA sequence: TGTGCCATCAGTGAGTCGGGCGACCTAGATGGCTACACCTTC. This translates into CAISESGDLDGYTF. The V gene is TRBV10-3, the J gene TRBJ1-2; D is unresolved. Germline V gives CDR1 ENHRY, CDR2 SYGVKD. The CDR3 runs 14 residues. V lost 0 bases and J 6 bases, leaving 11 bases between the germline ends.

This sequence joins TRBV27 and TRBJ2-1; D not certain. The V end lost 7 bases, the J end lost 0 bases, and 19 bases lay between the germline ends. CDR3 length: 17 amino acids. CDR1 MNHEY and CDR2 SMNVEV come from the germline V gene (reference sequence). CDR3 sequence: CASTRNPHQPSYNEQFF. The CDR3 nucleotides read TGTGCCAGCACACGGAACCCCCACCAACCCTCCTACAATGAGCAGTTCTTC.

This clonotype came up a few times. V gene TRBV5-1 combines with J gene TRBJ2-2; TRBD1 matches at 7 bases. The CDR3 runs 16 residues. V lost 4 bases, J lost 0 bases, and 6 bases stayed unmatched. Germline values: CDR1 SGHRS, CDR2 YFSETQ. The CDR3 bases are TGCGCCAGCAGCCCTCGGCAGGGGGCGAACACCGGGGAGCTGTTTTTT. Translated, it gives CASSPRQGANTGELFF.

In this sample, this clonotype turned up a few times. The CDR3 loop is CATSDSPPGANVLTF. The CDR3 DNA is TGTGCCACCAGTGATTCCCCCCCTGGGGCCAACGTCCTGACTTTC. The chain is built from TRBV24-1 and TRBJ2-6; D gene uncertain. V lost 2 bases to trimming and J lost 2 bases, with 6 bases between them. The CDR3 is 15 residues long. Looked up from germline, CDR1 is KGHDR and CDR2 is SFDVKD.

The rearrangement uses TRBV9 and TRBJ2-5, with no clear D. V lost 3 bases, J lost 4 bases, and 16 bases lay in between. The CDR3 runs 15 residues. Germline V gives CDR1 SGDLS, CDR2 YYNGEE. The CDR3 nucleotides are TGTGCCAGCAGCGGTTACGATGGGCAACTAGAGACCCAGTACTTC. This sequence encodes CASSGYDGQLETQYF.

V gene TRBV27 combines with J gene TRBJ2-5; 13 bases map to TRBD2. The length of the CDR3 is 15 residues. Germline CDR1 and CDR2: MNHEY and SMNVEV (reference sequence). Losses at the gene ends were 6 bases for V and 8 bases for J; bases not matched to a gene: 9. The CDR3 bases are TGTGCCAGCAGACAAGGACTAGCGGGGGAATTTACCCAGTACTTC. It codes for CASRQGLAGEFTQYF.

The genes are TRBV4-3 and TRBJ2-6; TRBD1 is a possible D gene (6 bases). The CDR3 is made up of 20 amino acids. Deletions cut 5 bases from V and 0 bases from J, with 23 bases between. Germline loops: CDR1 LGHNA, CDR2 YSLEER. This chain's CDR3 is CASSLFDRTFSSSGANVLTF. DNA for the CDR3: TGCGCCAGCAGCTTATTTGACAGGACTTTTTCGAGCTCTGGGGCCAACGTCCTGACTTTC.

This clonotype showed up many times. V and J are TRBV3-1 and TRBJ2-5; 13 bases are shared with TRBD2. Trimming at V came to 5 bases and at J to 5 bases, leaving 11 bases not matched to a gene. This CDR3 has 17 residues. In germline, CDR1 is LGHDT, CDR2 YNNKEL (reference sequence). The CDR3 loop reads CASSWGLAGLDGETQYF. CDR3 sequence (DNA): TGTGCCAGCAGCTGGGGACTAGCGGGGTTAGACGGCGAGACCCAGTACTTC.

The chain has TRBV4-1 and TRBJ1-2; D gene uncertain. The CDR3 is made up of 14 amino acids. The ends were cut back, 4 bases at V and 3 bases at J, with 12 bases in the middle. Per germline, CDR1 MGHRA and CDR2 YSYEKL. The CDR3 DNA follows: TGCGCCAGCAGCCCCCCTGGGCCTCACTATGGCTACACCTTC. Its translation is CASSPPGPHYGYTF.

CDR3 sequence reads: CASRGEAGFGDTQYF. The CDR3 DNA follows: TGTGCCAGCAGAGGTGAAGCGGGGTTTGGAGATACGCAGTATTTT. This rearrangement joins TRBV7-3 to TRBJ2-3, with 7 bases lining up with TRBD2. V shed 6 bases and J 5 bases; nucleotides not matched to a gene: 11. Germline V gives CDR1 SGHTA, CDR2 FQGTGA. The CDR3 is 15 residues long.

The chain uses TRBV20-1 and TRBJ2-5; TRBD1 agrees at 9 bases. The better agreement between TRBJ2-7 and the DNA end casts doubt on the J call. The CDR3 has 14 amino acids. The germline CDR1 and CDR2 sequences are DFQATT and SNEGSKA (reference sequence). CDR3 sequence reads: CSLERDRDISEQYF. Written as DNA, the CDR3 is TGCAGCTTAGAGCGGGACAGGGATATTAGCGAGCAGTACTTC.

The chain recombines TRBV2 with TRBJ1-5; D call uncertain. Germline CDR1 SNHLY, CDR2 FYNNEI. The CDR3 is 14 residues long. Trimming took off 3 bases at V and 4 bases at J, with 10 bases between the two ends. The DNA for the CDR3 is TGTGCCAGCAGTGAGGGAGGGTGGAATCAGCCCCAGCATTTT. Its translation: CASSEGGWNQPQHF.

The sample holds a few counts of this clonotype. This chain uses TRBV5-1 with TRBJ2-5; D unresolved. From germline, CDR1 is SGHRS and CDR2 YFSETQ. This CDR3 spans 15 amino acids. Trimming took off 0 bases at V and 11 bases at J, with 20 bases between the two ends. CDR3: CASSLAAGPRFAQYF. CDR3 DNA: TGCGCCAGCAGCTTGGCCGCAGGACCGCGATTTGCGCAGTACTTC.

The V call is TRBV28, the J call TRBJ2-1; D is unresolved. The V gene lost 5 bases and the J gene lost 5 bases, with 13 bases spanning the gap. The germline V gene has CDR1 MDHEN and CDR2 SYDVKM. The CDR3 has 14 amino acids. The CDR3 DNA follows: TGTGCCAGCAGTAACGGACCTCTGGACAATGAGCAGTTCTTC. Residues: CASSNGPLDNEQFF. Full variable domain (missing parts from reference TRBV28 and TRBJ2-1): DVKVTQSSRYLVKRTGEKVFLECVQDMDHENMFWYRQDPGLGLRLIYFSYDVKMKEKGDIPEGYSVSREKKERFSLILESASTNQTSMYLCASSNGPLDNEQFFGPGTRLTVL.

This sequence joins TRBV30 and TRBJ2-5; 8 nucleotides line up with TRBD1. V dropped 2 bases and J dropped 0; count of bases not matched to a gene: 5. Germline V gives CDR1 GTSNPN, CDR2 SVGIG (reference sequence). This CDR3 is built from 15 residues. The CDR3 bases are TGTGCCTGGAGTTCTACAGGGGGGTACCAAGAGACCCAGTACTTC. Translation: CAWSSTGGYQETQYF.

This clonotype appeared a few times. Sequence at one end of the junction differs from germline and may be a read error. Written as DNA, the CDR3 is TGTGCCAGCAGCTTGAGCGGGACACGAGGGTGGGGATACAATAAGCAGTTCTTC. Its translation: CASSLSGTRGWGYNKQFF. V and J are TRBV7-2 and TRBJ2-1; tentatively, D is TRBD2 (7 bases). CDR3 length equals 18 residues. Germline V lookup: CDR1 SGHTA, CDR2 FQGNSA.

This clonotype has only a few counts. The gene calls are TRBV12-3 or TRBV12-4 and TRBJ1-4, with D maybe TRBD1 (5 bases). The ends were cut back, 5 bases at V and 6 bases at J, with 10 bases in the middle. This CDR3 is 13 amino acids long. As DNA, the CDR3 is TGTGCCAGCAGTGGGGGGTCTGATGAAAAACTGTTTTTT. This encodes CASSGGSDEKLFF.

With regard to this clonotype: Its ends do not fully match the called genes, so a read error is possible. V gene TRBV12-3 or TRBV12-4 combines with J gene TRBJ1-4; TRBD1 matches 9 bases. The CDR3 consists of 15 residues. The chain's CDR3 is CASRLMTGGNEKLLF. The CDR3, as DNA: TGTGCCAGCAGACTCATGACAGGGGGAAATGAAAAACTGTTATTT.

V is TRBV5-1 and J is TRBJ1-1; 7 bases fit TRBD1. CDR3 length equals 14 residues. Germline values: CDR1 SGHRS, CDR2 YFSETQ. Trimming cost V 4 bases and J 0 bases; bases outside gene matches: 3. The CDR3 reads CASSMGQMNTEAFF. CDR3 DNA sequence: TGCGCCAGCAGCATGGGACAGATGAACACTGAAGCTTTCTTT.

This clonotype has only a few counts. The rearrangement uses TRBV6-4 and TRBJ2-1; TRBD2 might be the D (7 bases). Germline CDR1 MRHNA, CDR2 SNTAGT. The CDR3 is 16 residues long. V was cut by 0 bases and J by 8 bases, with 17 bases left in between. The CDR3 DNA is TGTGCCAGCAGTGACTCTGACGGGGGGCCTTACTATGAGCAGTTCTTC. This encodes CASSDSDGGPYYEQFF.

Here the CDR3 DNA reads TGTGCCAGCAGTTTGGGCAGGTCCGGGGAGCTGTTTTTT. It codes for CASSLGRSGELFF. V usage is TRBV12-3 or TRBV12-4 and J usage is TRBJ2-2; D is unclear. The CDR3 has 13 residues. V lost 3 bases to trimming and J lost 6 bases, with 8 bases between them.